One sample yielded the 21 T cell receptor beta chains listed below, sequenced in a study of blood T cell repertoires in COVID-19. This table comes from immunoSEQ multiplex PCR, and its TCRdb copy is limited to in-frame clones, with some not included. The data contain around 25,000 clones, about 83% of them singletons. Material: peripheral blood. The receptors derive from a man in his sixties or seventies with acute or convalescent COVID-19.

The V gene is TRBV5-5, the J gene TRBJ2-7, with D perhaps matching TRBD1 (6 bases). The germline V gene has CDR1 SGHKS and CDR2 YYEKEE (reference sequence). CDR3 length: 12 residues. V was pared by 4 bases and J by 5 bases, with 10 bases between. Written as DNA, the CDR3 is TGTGCCAGCAGCCCAGGGGAACACGAGCAGTACTTC. It encodes CASSPGEHEQYF.

The J gene is TRBJ2-7, the V gene TRBV5-8; 7 nucleotides align to TRBD1. V trimming: 0 bases; J trimming: 0 bases; junction bases outside the gene matches: 6. The CDR3 sequence is 16 residues long. CDR1 and CDR2 from the germline V gene are SGHTS and YDEGEE. The CDR3 DNA follows: TGTGCCAGCAGCTTGGCTTGGGACAGTTACTCCTACGAGCAGTACTTC. Translating gives CASSLAWDSYSYEQYF.

This clone was seen only once. The chain joins TRBV6-1 to TRBJ1-4; TRBD1 aligns across 8 bases. The CDR3 sequence is 18 residues long. Germline V CDR1 and CDR2: MNHNS, SASEGT. With V trimmed by 0 bases and J by 2 bases, 8 bases remained unmatched. The chain's CDR3 is CASSEAKVRGRTNEKLFF. The CDR3 coding sequence is TGTGCCAGCAGTGAAGCGAAGGTCAGGGGGCGGACTAATGAAAAACTGTTTTTT.

The J gene is TRBJ1-1, the V gene TRBV28; 7 nucleotides agree with TRBD1. Unmatched junction bases numbered 5, after V lost 4 bases and J lost 0 bases. This CDR3 spans 15 amino acids. Germline assignment: CDR1 MDHEN and CDR2 SYDVKM. The CDR3 DNA reads as TGTGCCAGCAGTTCGCAGGGGGATATGAACACTGAAGCTTTCTTT. This translates into CASSSQGDMNTEAFF.

This chain links TRBV4-2 with TRBJ1-5; D ambiguous. The V end lost 2 bases, the J end lost 5 bases, and 7 bases lay between the germline ends. The length of the CDR3 is 13 residues. Germline CDR1 reads LGHNA; CDR2 reads YNFKEQ. CDR3 DNA: TGTGCCAGCAGCCAATCAGGTGATCAGCCCCAGCATTTT. This translates into CASSQSGDQPQHF.

The V and J genes are TRBV19 and TRBJ2-1; D not resolved. Germline V CDR1 and CDR2: LNHDA, SQIVND (reference sequence). The CDR3 length is 16 residues. Trimming took off 0 bases at V and 1 base at J, with 10 bases between the two ends. The CDR3 DNA reads TGTGCCAGTAGTATAGACAGTTTACCTTCCTACAATGAGCAGTTCTTC. Translating it yields CASSIDSLPSYNEQFF.

The chain joins TRBV19 to TRBJ1-1; D is undetermined. Germline CDR1 LNHDA, CDR2 SQIVND (reference sequence). The CDR3 extends over 14 amino acids. V lost 1 base to trimming and J lost 10 bases, with 16 bases between them. The chain's CDR3 is CASSIVPPAGGAFF. CDR3 nucleotides: TGTGCCAGTAGTATAGTTCCCCCCGCCGGCGGAGCTTTCTTT. Full variable domain (missing parts from reference TRBV19 and TRBJ1-1): DGGITQSPKYLFRKEGQNVTLSCEQNLNHDAMYWYRQDPGQGLRLIYYSQIVNDFQKGDIAEGYSVSREKKESFPLTVTSAQKNPTAFYLCASSIVPPAGGAFFGQGTRLTVV.

The chain uses TRBV7-9 and TRBJ2-2, with 10 nucleotides matching TRBD1. Trimming cost V 7 bases and J 6 bases; bases outside gene matches: 5. CDR1 and CDR2 from the germline V gene are SEHNR and FQNEAQ (reference sequence). The CDR3 length is 14 residues. The CDR3 reads CASTGTGVPGELFF. CDR3 nucleotide sequence: TGTGCCAGCACCGGGACAGGGGTCCCCGGGGAGCTGTTTTTT.

This chain uses TRBV19 with TRBJ1-2; D not resolved. The CDR3 covers 12 residues. With 9 bases removed from V and 4 bases from J, the gap between germline ends came to 12 bases. Germline-derived CDR1 and CDR2 are LNHDA and SQIVND (reference sequence). CDR3 in DNA: TGTGCCAGCTCGGGTGAAAGCTATGGCTACACCTTC. The encoded protein is CASSGESYGYTF.

The genes are TRBV19 and TRBJ1-2, with TRBD1 identical over 9 bases. The length of the CDR3 is 11 residues. From germline, CDR1 is LNHDA and CDR2 SQIVND (reference sequence). V dropped 8 bases and J dropped 6; count of bases not matched to a gene: 1. CDR3 residues: CASRQGDGYTF. The CDR3 DNA is TGTGCCAGTCGACAGGGGGATGGCTACACCTTC. Together with reference TRBV19 and TRBJ1-2, the CDR3 gives the full variable domain: DGGITQSPKYLFRKEGQNVTLSCEQNLNHDAMYWYRQDPGQGLRLIYYSQIVNDFQKGDIAEGYSVSREKKESFPLTVTSAQKNPTAFYLCASRQGDGYTFGSGTRLTVV.

V and J are TRBV4-1 and TRBJ1-5, with D hard to call. The V gene lost 0 bases and the J gene lost 9 bases, with 15 bases spanning the gap. CDR3 size: 15 residues. Germline lookup yields CDR1 MGHRA and CDR2 YSYEKL. Here the CDR3 DNA reads TGCGCCAGCAGCCAAGAGGCGAGGGCGGAGCGGCCCCAGCATTTT. Translating it yields CASSQEARAERPQHF.

This chain connects TRBV6-2 or TRBV6-3 to TRBJ1-5, with D possibly matching TRBD1 (5 bases). Germline CDR1 reads MNHEY; CDR2 reads SVGEGT. This CDR3 is built from 18 residues. The V and J ends lost 3 bases and 0 bases respectively, with 18 bases between them. The CDR3 is CASSYDRSGPFSNQPQHF. DNA of the CDR3: TGTGCCAGCAGTTATGACCGGTCAGGGCCTTTTAGCAATCAGCCCCAGCATTTT.

This chain joins TRBV12-3 or TRBV12-4 and TRBJ2-3; perhaps TRBD2 as D (6 bases). The V end was cut by 3 bases, the J end by 6 bases, with 7 bases between. The CDR3 extends over 12 amino acids. The DNA of the CDR3 is TGTGCCAGCAGTTTTCTAGCGGATACGCAGTATTTT. Translated, it gives CASSFLADTQYF.

V is TRBV4-2 and J is TRBJ2-7; D gene unclear. The CDR3 spans 12 residues. V lost 5 bases to trimming and J lost 6 bases, with 11 bases between them. From germline, CDR1 is LGHNA and CDR2 YNFKEQ. The CDR3 nucleotides read TGTGCCAGCAGCATTTTAACTGGCGAGCAGTACTTC. It yields the protein CASSILTGEQYF.

V and J are TRBV4-1 and TRBJ1-5; D unclear. The CDR3 contains 15 residues. Germline CDR1 is MGHRA and CDR2 is YSYEKL. The V gene lost 0 bases and the J gene lost 6 bases, with 12 bases spanning the gap. As DNA, the CDR3 is TGCGCCAGCAGCCAAGAACCAGACTTAGGTCAGCCCCAGCATTTT. It encodes CASSQEPDLGQPQHF.

The V and J genes are TRBV5-6 and TRBJ2-5; D may be TRBD1 (5 bases). CDR1 and CDR2 from the germline V gene are SGHDT and YYEEEE. V gave up 5 bases and J gave up 2 bases, with 10 bases separating them. This CDR3 spans 13 amino acids. The CDR3: CASRFDRQETQYF. Here the CDR3 DNA reads TGTGCCAGCAGATTCGACAGACAAGAGACCCAGTACTTC. Using reference TRBV5-6 and TRBJ2-5 for the parts outside the CDR3, the full variable domain is DAGVTQSPTHLIKTRGQQVTLRCSPKSGHDTVSWYQQALGQGPQFIFQYYEEEERQRGNFPDRFSGHQFPNYSSELNVNALLLGDSALYLCASRFDRQETQYFGPGTRLLVL.

This chain links TRBV6-6 with TRBJ1-2; TRBD1 matches at 7 bases. V shed 6 bases and J 8 bases; nucleotides not matched to a gene: 3. This CDR3 contains 11 residues. Germline V gene lookup returns CDR1 MNHNY and CDR2 SVGAGI (reference sequence). CDR3 DNA: TGTGCCAGCAGCACAGGGGAGGGCTACACCTTC. It yields the protein CASSTGEGYTF.

This clone showed up just once. This rearrangement joins TRBV19 to TRBJ1-1; D remains ambiguous. CDR3 length equals 15 residues. Per germline, CDR1 LNHDA and CDR2 SQIVND (reference sequence). Between the trimmed V and J ends, which lost 4 bases and 3 bases, there was a span of 15 bases. The CDR3 sequence: CASSNQGRGDTEAFF. The CDR3 DNA reads TGTGCCAGTAGTAATCAAGGACGCGGGGACACTGAAGCTTTCTTT.

This clone was seen a few times. V gene TRBV6-2 or TRBV6-3 combines with J gene TRBJ1-6; TRBD1 matches 11 bases. CDR1 is MNHEY, CDR2 SVGEGT, per germline. V trimming: 5 bases; J trimming: 10 bases; junction bases outside the gene matches: 10. CDR3 length: 16 amino acids. The DNA of the CDR3 is TGTGCCAGCAGTCCCCCGGGACAGGGGGGACGGTCACCCCTCCACTTT. Amino acid sequence: CASSPPGQGGRSPLHF.

This clone was seen once. The rearrangement joins TRBV28 to TRBJ2-5, with 11 bases fitting TRBD2. Per the germline V gene, CDR1 is MDHEN and CDR2 is SYDVKM. CDR3 length: 17 residues. The trim removed 6 bases at V and 5 bases at J, leaving 14 bases unmatched. Here the CDR3 reads CASSTHSTSGILETQYF. The DNA for the CDR3 is TGTGCCAGCAGCACCCATTCGACTAGCGGGATTCTCGAGACCCAGTACTTC. Supplemented by reference TRBV28 and TRBJ2-5, the full variable domain reads DVKVTQSSRYLVKRTGEKVFLECVQDMDHENMFWYRQDPGLGLRLIYFSYDVKMKEKGDIPEGYSVSREKKERFSLILESASTNQTSMYLCASSTHSTSGILETQYFGPGTRLLVL.

This sequence joins TRBV7-4 and TRBJ1-5; 7 nucleotides align to TRBD1. The CDR3 extends over 20 amino acids. After removal of 3 bases from V and 4 bases from J, the junction contained 21 bases not matched to a gene. Germline V gives CDR1 SGHVT, CDR2 SQSDAQ. CDR3 loop: CASSFRQGHTRPRKNQPQHF. CDR3 sequence (DNA): TGTGCCAGCAGCTTTAGACAGGGCCACACGCGCCCAAGAAAGAATCAGCCCCAGCATTTT.